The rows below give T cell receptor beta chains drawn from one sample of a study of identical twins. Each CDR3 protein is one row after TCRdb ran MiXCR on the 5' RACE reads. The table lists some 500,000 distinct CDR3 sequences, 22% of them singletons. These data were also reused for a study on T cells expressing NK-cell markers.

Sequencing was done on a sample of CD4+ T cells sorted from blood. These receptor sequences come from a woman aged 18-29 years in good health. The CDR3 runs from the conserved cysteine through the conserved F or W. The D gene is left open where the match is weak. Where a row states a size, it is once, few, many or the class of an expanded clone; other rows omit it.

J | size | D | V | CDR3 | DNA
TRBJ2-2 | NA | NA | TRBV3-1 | CASSQTHGELFF | TGTGCCAGCAGCCAGACTCACGGGGAGCTGTTTTTT
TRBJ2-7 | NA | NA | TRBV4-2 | CASSQASSYEQYF | TGTGCCAGCAGCCAAGCGTCCTCCTACGAGCAGTACTTC
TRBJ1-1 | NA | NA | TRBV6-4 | CASRRTVNTEAFF | TGTGCCAGCCGGCGGACGGTTAACACTGAAGCTTTCTTT
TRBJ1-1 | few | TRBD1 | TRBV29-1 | CSVLTGGAVGAFF | TGCAGCGTTCTTACAGGGGGCGCGGTAGGAGCTTTCTTT
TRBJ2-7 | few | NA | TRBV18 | CASSGDSPGSKQYF | TGTGCCAGCTCCGGGGACTCCCCTGGTTCGAAGCAGTACTTC
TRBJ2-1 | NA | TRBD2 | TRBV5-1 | CASSLLKAGGPHNEQFF | TGCGCCAGCAGCTTGCTCAAAGCGGGGGGCCCCCACAATGAGCAGTTCTTC
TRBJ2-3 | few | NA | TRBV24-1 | CATSDGSTDTQYF | TGTGCCACCAGTGACGGGAGCACAGATACGCAGTATTTT
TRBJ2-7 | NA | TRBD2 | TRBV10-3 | CAIAGTRGYEQYF | TGTGCCATCGCTGGGACTAGGGGCTACGAGCAGTACTTC
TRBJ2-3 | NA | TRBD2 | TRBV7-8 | CASSLQLAGTTDTQYF | TGTGCCAGCAGCTTACAGCTAGCGGGGACCACAGATACGCAGTATTTT
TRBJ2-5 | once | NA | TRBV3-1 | CASSRRRLEETQYF | TGTGCCAGCAGCCGAAGGCGACTAGAAGAGACCCAGTACTTC
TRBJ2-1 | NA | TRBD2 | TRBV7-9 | CASTLLAGWFNEQFF | TGTGCCAGCACCCTACTAGCGGGATGGTTCAATGAGCAGTTCTTC
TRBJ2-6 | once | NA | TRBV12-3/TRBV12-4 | CASSLNPSGANVLTF | TGTGCCAGCAGTTTAAACCCCTCTGGGGCCAACGTCCTGACTTTC
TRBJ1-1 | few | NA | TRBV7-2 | CASSLGGIGEAFF | TGTGCCAGCAGCTTAGGTGGAATAGGGGAAGCTTTCTTT
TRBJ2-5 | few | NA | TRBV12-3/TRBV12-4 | CASARETQYF | TGTGCCAGCGCGAGGGAGACCCAGTACTTC
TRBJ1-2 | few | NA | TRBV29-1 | CSVEPWSRMGVGYTF | TGCAGCGTTGAGCCTTGGAGCCGTATGGGTGTCGGCTACACCTTC
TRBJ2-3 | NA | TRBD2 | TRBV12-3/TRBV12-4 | CASTWGREGGNTQYF | TGTGCCAGCACCTGGGGGCGGGAGGGCGGAAATACGCAGTATTTT
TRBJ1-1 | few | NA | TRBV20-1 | CSARGGVFTTEAFF | TGCAGTGCTAGAGGGGGGGTTTTTACCACTGAAGCTTTCTTT
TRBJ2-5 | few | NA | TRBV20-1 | CSAAQETQYF | TGCAGTGCCGCACAAGAGACCCAGTACTTC
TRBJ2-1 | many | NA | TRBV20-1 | CSARVATNEQFF | TGCAGTGCTAGAGTAGCTACCAATGAGCAGTTCTTC
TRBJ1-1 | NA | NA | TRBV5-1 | CASSNIGTANTEAFF | TGCGCCAGCAGCAACATCGGGACGGCGAACACTGAAGCTTTCTTT
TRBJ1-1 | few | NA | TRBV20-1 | CSARLGGENTEAFF | TGCAGTGCTAGACTAGGGGGGGAGAACACTGAAGCTTTCTTT
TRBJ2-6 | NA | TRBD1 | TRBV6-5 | CASRYRTGTSTGANVLTF | TGTGCCAGCAGATATAGGACAGGAACATCCACTGGGGCCAACGTCCTGACTTTC
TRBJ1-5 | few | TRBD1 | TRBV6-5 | CASSYGTGVAGNQPQHF | TGTGCCAGCAGTTACGGGACAGGGGTCGCTGGTAATCAGCCCCAGCATTTT
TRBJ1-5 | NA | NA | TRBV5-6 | CASSLWAGNQPQHF | TGTGCCAGCAGCTTGTGGGCAGGCAATCAGCCCCAGCATTTT
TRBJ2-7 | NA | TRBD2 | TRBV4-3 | CASSHLWAQAGGLDEQYF | TGCGCCAGCAGCCATCTTTGGGCCCAAGCGGGAGGCTTGGACGAGCAGTACTTC
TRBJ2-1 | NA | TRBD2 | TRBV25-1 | CASSEGLASYNEQFF | TGTGCCAGCAGTGAGGGACTAGCCTCCTACAATGAGCAGTTCTTC
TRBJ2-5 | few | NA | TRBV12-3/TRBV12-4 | CASSPVHGGGETQYF | TGTGCCAGCAGTCCAGTGCATGGAGGAGGGGAGACCCAGTACTTC
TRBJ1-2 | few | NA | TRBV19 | CASQGLNYGYTF | TGTGCCAGCCAAGGGCTCAACTATGGCTACACCTTC
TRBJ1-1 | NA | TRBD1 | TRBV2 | CASSGQGASEAFF | TGTGCCAGCAGCGGACAGGGGGCATCTGAAGCTTTCTTT
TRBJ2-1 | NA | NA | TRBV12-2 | CASRFPRLAGGNEQFF | TGTGCAAGTCGCTTCCCTCGACTAGCGGGGGGGAATGAGCAGTTCTTC
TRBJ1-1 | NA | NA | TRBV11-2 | CASSASVGRNTEAFF | TGTGCCAGCAGCGCCTCGGTCGGGAGGAACACTGAAGCTTTCTTT
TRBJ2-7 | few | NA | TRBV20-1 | CSARRPSSYEQYF | TGCAGTGCTAGGAGGCCGAGCTCCTACGAGCAGTACTTC
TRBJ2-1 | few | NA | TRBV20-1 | CSAASSESSYNEQFF | TGCAGTGCAGCCTCTAGCGAAAGCTCCTACAATGAGCAGTTCTTC
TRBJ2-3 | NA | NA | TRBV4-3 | CASSQVGVVGTDTQYF | TGCGCCAGCAGCCAAGTCGGAGTTGTAGGCACAGATACGCAGTATTTT
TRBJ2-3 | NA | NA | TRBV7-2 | CASSLEGRLTDTQYF | TGTGCCAGCAGCTTAGAGGGCAGGCTAACAGATACGCAGTATTTT
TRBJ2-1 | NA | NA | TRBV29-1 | CSVPGTAYNEQFF | TGCAGCGTTCCCGGGACGGCTTACAATGAGCAGTTCTTC
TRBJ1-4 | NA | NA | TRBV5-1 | CASSQDRPNEKLFF | TGCGCCAGCAGCCAGGACAGACCTAATGAAAAACTGTTTTTT